These 9 T cell receptor beta chains originate from one sample sequenced in a study of blood T cell repertoires in COVID-19. Assay: immunoSEQ multiplex PCR; the TCRdb copy retains only in-frame clones and omits some. The table shows around 400,000 clones, with 89% occurring only once. Specimen: PBMCs or T cells enriched from blood (not recorded which). Source of these receptors: a woman in her thirties who had recovered from COVID-19.

The rearrangement uses TRBV12-3 or TRBV12-4 and TRBJ2-5, with TRBD2 matching over 7 bases. The CDR3 sequence is 13 residues long. J lost 3 bases, V lost 5 bases, and 3 bases had no gene match. CDR3 DNA: TGTGCCAGCAGTAGGAGCGGGGAAGAGACCCAGTACTTC. Protein product: CASSRSGEETQYF.

J is TRBJ1-1 and V is TRBV6-5; D gene uncertain. The germline gives CDR1 MNHEY, CDR2 SVGAGI. V shed 4 bases and J shed 1 base, with 7 bases lying between them. The CDR3 sequence is 13 residues long. This chain's CDR3 is CASSSTENTEAFF. DNA of the CDR3: TGTGCCAGCAGTTCCACAGAGAACACTGAAGCTTTCTTT.

This chain connects TRBV30 to TRBJ1-5, with a possible D match to TRBD1 (5 bases). CDR3 length equals 18 residues. CDR1 GTSNPN and CDR2 SVGIG come from the germline V gene (reference sequence). V lost 0 bases and J lost 1, with 19 bases in between. CDR3 DNA sequence: TGTGCCTGGAGTGTATATCAGGGCAGTAAGTTCAGCAATCAGCCCCAGCATTTT. Protein sequence: CAWSVYQGSKFSNQPQHF.

This clone occurred once. The chain links TRBV28 to TRBJ2-1; TRBD2 is a possible D gene (5 bases). Trimming removed 6 bases from V and 6 bases from J, with 12 bases in between. Germline lookup yields CDR1 MDHEN and CDR2 SYDVKM. This CDR3 contains 13 residues. Written as DNA, the CDR3 is TGTGCCAGCAGCTTCATGGACTTCAATGAGCAGTTCTTC. Residues: CASSFMDFNEQFF.

The chain uses TRBV6-5 and TRBJ1-5; a possible D gene is TRBD1 (5 bases). The CDR3 totals 15 residues. Trimming stripped 5 bases from V and 4 bases from J, with 15 bases between. CDR1 MNHEY and CDR2 SVGAGI come from the germline V gene. CDR3 DNA sequence: TGTGCCAGCAGTCCTGGCGGACAAGGTAATCAGCCCCAGCATTTT. It is translated as CASSPGGQGNQPQHF.

The chain employs TRBV27 and TRBJ1-2; 7 bases are a match to TRBD1. Losses at the gene ends were 5 bases for V and 5 bases for J; bases not matched to a gene: 14. In germline, CDR1 is MNHEY, CDR2 SMNVEV (reference sequence). The CDR3 has 16 residues. The CDR3 loop is CASSLYSRGRTYGYTF. CDR3 in DNA: TGTGCCAGCAGTCTCTACTCAAGGGGGCGAACATATGGCTACACCTTC.

The CDR3 DNA sequence: TGTGCTAGTGGTTTGTCCAAAACTAGCGGGAGGGCCCTCATCGATGAGCAGTTCTTC. Encoded protein: CASGLSKTSGRALIDEQFF. The chain uses TRBV12-5 and TRBJ2-1, with 13 nucleotides matching TRBD2. The CDR3 is 19 amino acids. The germline V gene has CDR1 LGHNT and CDR2 FRNRAP. The ends lost 2 bases at V and 8 bases at J; junction bases unmatched: 15.

This clone was found a few times. The V and J genes are TRBV19 and TRBJ2-1, with D possibly TRBD2 on 6 matching bases. Germline V lookup: CDR1 LNHDA, CDR2 SQIVND (reference sequence). This CDR3 has 15 residues. V was cut by 1 base and J by 5 bases, with 12 bases left in between. CDR3 loop: CASSIGIAAHNEQFF. DNA for the CDR3: TGTGCCAGTAGTATAGGTATAGCGGCCCACAATGAGCAGTTCTTC.

As regards this clone: Within the sample, other DNA sequences also encode this same CDR3. The gene calls are TRBV3-1 (or the pseudogene TRBV3-2) and TRBJ2-7; D unresolved. CDR1 and CDR2 (germline): LGHDT, YNNKEL (reference sequence). This CDR3 is built from 14 residues. Between the trimmed V and J ends, which lost 0 bases and 1 base, there was a span of 7 bases. The CDR3 loop is CASSQDRGSYEQYF. Written as DNA, the CDR3 is TGTGCCAGCAGCCAAGATCGAGGATCCTACGAGCAGTACTTC.